Shown below are 9 T cell receptor beta chains from a single sample sequenced in a study of beta chain features in type 1 diabetes. Isolated RNA was reverse transcribed in full, so expressed TCRB transcripts were sequenced. The data were produced by immunoSEQ multiplex PCR, yet TCRdb's version contains in-frame clones alone and is incomplete. The sample consists of under 800,000 clones, about a sixth of them appearing once. Sequenced material: naive CD4+ T cells from blood. Source of these receptors: a man between 18 and 35 years old in good health.

The table lists this clone with a few counts. The chain carries TRBV27 and TRBJ2-7; D gene unclear. This CDR3 is 16 amino acids long. Germline V gene lookup returns CDR1 MNHEY and CDR2 SMNVEV (reference sequence). Trimming shortened V by 5 bases and J by 1 base, and 18 bases separated the two germline ends. CDR3 protein: CASSRSKGSNSYEQYF. CDR3 in DNA: TGTGCCAGCAGTAGATCGAAGGGAAGTAATTCCTACGAGCAGTACTTC.

The chain recombines TRBV29-1 with TRBJ1-2; D possibly corresponds to TRBD1 (5 bases). Germline CDR1 reads SQVTM; CDR2 reads ANQGSEA. There are 13 residues in the CDR3. Trimming shortened V by 4 bases and J by 2 bases, and 11 bases separated the two germline ends. The CDR3 protein is CSVAQAINYGYTF. In DNA form, the CDR3 reads TGCAGCGTTGCACAGGCGATAAACTATGGCTACACCTTC.

This clone was recorded a few times. V is TRBV11-2 and J is TRBJ2-6, with a possible D match to TRBD1 (6 bases). Between the trimmed V and J ends, which lost 4 bases and 0 bases, there was a span of 13 bases. The germline V gene has CDR1 SGHAT and CDR2 FQNNGV. CDR3 length: 17 amino acids. The CDR3 DNA is TGTGCCAGCAGCTCGCGGACAGTGCGCTCTGGGGCCAACGTCCTGACTTTC. Translated, it gives CASSSRTVRSGANVLTF. Full variable domain (remainder filled in from reference TRBV11-2 and TRBJ2-6): EAGVAQSPRYKIIEKRQSVAFWCNPISGHATLYWYQQILGQGPKLLIQFQNNGVVDDSQLPKDRFSAERLKGVDSTLKIQPAKLEDSAVYLCASSSRTVRSGANVLTFGAGSRLTVL.

The V and J genes are TRBV25-1 and TRBJ1-2, with TRBD1 matching 7 bases. CDR1 MGHDK and CDR2 SYGVNS come from the germline V gene. Losses at the gene ends were 2 bases for V and 6 bases for J; bases not matched to a gene: 6. This CDR3 contains 14 residues. This CDR3 is CASSERGGADGYTF. CDR3 DNA sequence: TGTGCCAGCAGTGAAAGAGGGGGCGCTGATGGCTACACCTTC.

This clone was observed a handful of times. The V gene is TRBV6-1, the J gene TRBJ2-7; no clear D gene. The V end lost 8 bases, the J end lost 5 bases, and 16 bases lay between the germline ends. The CDR3 contains 13 residues. CDR1 MNHNS and CDR2 SASEGT come from the germline V gene. The CDR3: CASEAGVRDEQYF. The CDR3 region has the DNA TGTGCCAGCGAGGCAGGTGTACGAGACGAGCAGTACTTC.

The table lists this clone with a few counts. The rearrangement uses TRBV19 and TRBJ2-7; 7 bases agree with TRBD1. V lost 6 bases to trimming and J lost 3 bases; unmatched junction nucleotides: 5. Germline values: CDR1 LNHDA, CDR2 SQIVND (reference sequence). The CDR3 sequence is 13 residues long. The CDR3 protein is CASRHRQGYEQYF. As DNA, the CDR3 is TGTGCCAGTAGGCATAGACAGGGCTACGAGCAGTACTTC.

This clone was recorded a few times. The chain joins TRBV7-2 to TRBJ1-3, with 9 bases that match TRBD1. CDR1 and CDR2 from the germline V gene are SGHTA and FQGNSA. After removal of 4 bases from V and 3 bases from J, the junction contained 4 bases not matched to a gene. The CDR3 is made up of 15 amino acids. The CDR3 loop is CASSYTGGRGNTIYF. DNA for the CDR3: TGTGCCAGCAGCTATACAGGGGGCCGTGGAAACACCATATATTTT.

This clone was detected a few times. Other nucleotide sequences in the sample specify the same CDR3. CDR3 amino acids: CASSLAAGNQPQHF. Here the CDR3 DNA reads TGTGCCAGCAGCTTAGCGGCGGGTAATCAGCCCCAGCATTTT. V usage is TRBV7-2 and J usage is TRBJ1-5; no firm D call. Germline V gives CDR1 SGHTA, CDR2 FQGNSA. CDR3 size: 14 residues. The V end lost 0 bases, the J end lost 4 bases, and 7 bases lay between the germline ends.

This clone was seen a handful of times. The chain has TRBV5-6 and TRBJ2-3; D not certain. Trimming removed 2 bases at V and 4 bases at J, with 11 bases between. The V gene's germline CDR1 is SGHDT and CDR2 YYEEEE. This CDR3 has 14 amino acids. In DNA form, the CDR3 reads TGTGCCAGCAGCTTCTTCGGGTTGGCAGATACGCAGTATTTT. Translating it yields CASSFFGLADTQYF.